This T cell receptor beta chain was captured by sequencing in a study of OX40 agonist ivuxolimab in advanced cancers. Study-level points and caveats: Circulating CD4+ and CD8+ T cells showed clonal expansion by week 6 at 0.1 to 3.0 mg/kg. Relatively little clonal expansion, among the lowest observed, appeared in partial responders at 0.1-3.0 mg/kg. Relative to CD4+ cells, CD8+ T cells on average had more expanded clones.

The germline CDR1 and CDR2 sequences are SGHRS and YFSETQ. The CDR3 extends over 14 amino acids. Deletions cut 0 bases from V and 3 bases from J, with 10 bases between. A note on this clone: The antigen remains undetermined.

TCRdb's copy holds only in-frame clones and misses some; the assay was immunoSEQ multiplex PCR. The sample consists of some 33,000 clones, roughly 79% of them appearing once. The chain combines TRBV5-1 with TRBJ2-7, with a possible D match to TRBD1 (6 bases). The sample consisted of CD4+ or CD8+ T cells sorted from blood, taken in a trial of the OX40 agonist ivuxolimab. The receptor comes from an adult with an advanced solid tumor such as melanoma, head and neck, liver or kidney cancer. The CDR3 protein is CASSLELGHYEQYF. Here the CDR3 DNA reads TGCGCCAGCAGCTTGGAGCTGGGACACTACGAGCAGTACTTC.